This T cell receptor (beta chain) derives from a study of T cell changes during pregnancy in multiple sclerosis. Sequencing was performed with immunoSEQ multiplex PCR; in TCRdb, only in-frame clones are kept and a portion is missing. Here the sample spans roughly 57,000 clones, around 92% being singletons. The sequencing here drew on CD4+ T cells from peripheral blood mononuclear cells, taken after pregnancy. The TCR comes from a female donor with multiple sclerosis, enrolled in a pregnancy study.

Here the CDR3 reads CASSQQGAGTEAFF. The CDR3 DNA is TGTGCCAGCAGCCAACAGGGGGCGGGCACTGAAGCTTTCTTT. This rearrangement joins TRBV9 to TRBJ1-1; 9 bases match TRBD1. CDR1 is SGDLS, CDR2 YYNGEE, per germline. The CDR3 is 14 residues long. The ends lost 4 bases at V and 4 bases at J; junction bases unmatched: 5. The full variable domain, in which reference TRBV9 and TRBJ1-1 provide the parts outside the CDR3, is DSGVTQTPKHLITATGQRVTLRCSPRSGDLSVYWYQQSLDQGLQFLIQYYNGEERAKGNILERFSAQQFPDLHSELNLSSLELGDSALYFCASSQQGAGTEAFFGQGTRLTVV.